This TCR beta chain stems from a study of T cells in Graves' hyperthyroidism and ophthalmopathy. In its sample, this clonotype was seen many times. Template material for amplifying TCR beta CDR3 regions consisted of RNA transcripts. HTBI primers were the set used in a first-round RT-PCR of the TCR CDR3. TCRdb used MiXCR to reprocess the multiplex PCR reads, holding one entry per CDR3 protein. This sample carries approximately 500,000 distinct CDR3 sequences, under 60% of them seen once, and the ten largest clones take more than 7%. The germline CDR1 and CDR2 sequences are MDHEN and SYDVKM. The CDR3 runs 12 residues. Trimming pared 3 bases from V and 6 bases from J, leaving 6 bases between.

This chain links TRBV28 with TRBJ1-5; D unresolved. The sequence was obtained from a woman between 18 and 29 years old with Graves' hyperthyroidism. Sequencing was performed on peripheral blood or thyroid tissue (not recorded which). The CDR3 sequence: CASSFRFQPQHF. DNA for the CDR3: TGTGCCAGCAGTTTTCGTTTTCAGCCCCAGCATTTT.